A single sample is the source of the 30 T cell receptor beta chains below, sequenced in a study of T-cell reconstitution after alpha-beta-depleted transplantation in children. Using unique molecular identifiers, the investigators prepared the TCRbeta library. MiXCR, applied by TCRdb to the PCR reads, yields one record per CDR3 protein. The top ten hold 2% to 3% of the sample, which has 500,000 to 600,000 distinct CDR3 sequences, roughly 33% seen once. Material: PBMCs from the stem cell graft donor, obtained from the stem cell graft. The source is a human donor who donated a stem cell graft to a child with aplastic anemia.

The chain carries TRBV7-2 and TRBJ2-4, with D maybe TRBD2 (6 bases). The CDR3 spans 16 residues. Trimming took off 3 bases at V and 4 bases at J, with 16 bases between the two ends. Germline V gene sequence: CDR1 SGHTA, CDR2 FQGNSA. The CDR3 bases are TGTGCCAGCAGCTTTCGTCTCCCGGGAGAAAAAAACATTCAGTACTTC. Protein: CASSFRLPGEKNIQYF.

The genes are TRBV28 and TRBJ2-7, with D perhaps matching TRBD2 (5 bases). The germline gives CDR1 MDHEN, CDR2 SYDVKM. The CDR3 covers 14 residues. Trimming shortened V by 5 bases and J by 5 bases, and 16 bases separated the two germline ends. The CDR3 DNA follows: TGTGCCAGCAGTCCTGCCGGGCGCGGGCACGAGCAGTACTTC. It encodes CASSPAGRGHEQYF.

The chain combines TRBV20-1 with TRBJ1-6; a possible D gene is TRBD1 (6 bases). Trimming cost V 6 bases and J 7 bases, with 19 bases left between them. Germline CDR1 and CDR2: DFQATT and SNEGSKA (reference sequence). This CDR3 has 15 amino acids. DNA for the CDR3: TGCAGTGCCCGTGAGGGTACTAGGGGGAATTCACCCCTCCACTTT. This gives the protein CSAREGTRGNSPLHF.

This clonotype was observed a few times. V and J are TRBV20-1 and TRBJ2-5; TRBD2 matches at 9 bases. This CDR3 region has 13 residues. The V gene end was trimmed by 6 bases and the J gene end by 5 bases; junction bases not matched to a gene: 7. CDR1 is DFQATT and CDR2 is SNEGSKA in the germline V gene (reference sequence). In nucleotides, the CDR3 is TGCAGTGCAAGGGGACTAGCACCCGAGACCCAGTACTTC. Protein product: CSARGLAPETQYF.

The rearrangement links TRBV2 to TRBJ2-7; 7 nucleotides match TRBD1. CDR1 is SNHLY and CDR2 is FYNNEI in the germline V gene. The CDR3 loop spans 15 amino acids. V lost 1 base to trimming and J lost 3 bases; unmatched junction nucleotides: 6. This CDR3 is CASSEGSTGDYEQYF. Written as DNA, the CDR3 is TGTGCCAGCAGTGAAGGGAGTACAGGGGACTACGAGCAGTACTTC.

V usage is TRBV23-1 and J usage is TRBJ1-6; the D is unclear. TRBV23-1 counts as an open reading frame of uncertain function. The V gene lost 2 bases and the J gene lost 6 bases, with 14 bases spanning the gap. There are 16 residues in the CDR3. The CDR3 sequence: CASSQAYAMINSPLHF. The CDR3 nucleotides read TGCGCCAGCAGTCAAGCTTACGCGATGATTAATTCACCCCTCCACTTT.

The chain employs TRBV13 and TRBJ2-5; D perhaps matches TRBD1 (6 bases). Trimming cost V 2 bases and J 5 bases, with 12 bases left between them. The CDR3 is 14 residues long. Germline V gene data show CDR1 as PRHDT and CDR2 as FYEKMQ (reference sequence). This CDR3 reads CASSLWGQGETQYF. The CDR3 DNA sequence: TGTGCCAGCAGCTTATGGGGGCAGGGGGAGACCCAGTACTTC.

The chain is built from TRBV12-5 and TRBJ2-7; 14 bases line up with TRBD2. V lost 7 bases and J lost 5; bases outside the gene matches: 4. The CDR3 has 14 amino acids. Germline lookup yields CDR1 LGHNT and CDR2 FRNRAP. The chain's CDR3 is CASALGLAGDEQYV. The CDR3 bases are TGTGCTAGTGCCTTGGGACTAGCGGGAGACGAGCAGTACGTC.

The chain recombines TRBV20-1 with TRBJ2-1, with no clear D. The CDR3 totals 16 residues. Trimming took off 0 bases at V and 8 bases at J, with 20 bases between the two ends. Germline V gene lookup returns CDR1 DFQATT and CDR2 SNEGSKA (reference sequence). The CDR3 sequence is CSARDELRVLKHEQFF. In DNA, the CDR3 is TGCAGTGCTAGAGACGAGCTTCGGGTCCTCAAACATGAGCAGTTCTTC.

The chain combines TRBV29-1 with TRBJ2-7, with 11 positions matching TRBD2. The junction had 7 bases not matched to a gene; V was cut back by 1 base and J by 5 bases. CDR3 length: 15 amino acids. The germline CDR1 and CDR2 sequences are SQVTM and ANQGSEA. CDR3 DNA sequence: TGCAGCGTTGAAGGACGGCTAGCGGGAGGTGACGAGCAGTACTTC. It is translated as CSVEGRLAGGDEQYF.

This clonotype has just a few counts. The chain uses TRBV15 and TRBJ2-1; tentative D call: TRBD2 (5 bases). This CDR3 has 14 amino acids. Germline CDR1 is LNHNV and CDR2 is YYDKDF (reference sequence). V was clipped by 8 bases and J by 4 bases, with 15 bases between them. The CDR3 region is CATEKSGPYNEQFF. The CDR3 bases are TGTGCCACCGAAAAGAGCGGCCCATACAATGAGCAGTTCTTC.

The genes are TRBV30 and TRBJ1-2; D is undetermined. The germline CDR1 and CDR2 sequences are GTSNPN and SVGIG (reference sequence). The CDR3 sequence is 15 residues long. Deletions cut 4 bases from V and 0 bases from J, with 15 bases between. As DNA, the CDR3 is TGTGCCTGGAAGCCCGGGATACCAGCTAACTATGGCTACACCTTC. Translated, it gives CAWKPGIPANYGYTF.

The rearrangement joins TRBV29-1 to TRBJ2-1; D unclear. V lost 4 bases, J lost 7 bases, and 8 bases lay in between. The CDR3 runs 11 residues. Germline CDR1 and CDR2: SQVTM and ANQGSEA. CDR3: CSVALVNEQFF. The CDR3 DNA is TGCAGCGTTGCCCTGGTGAATGAGCAGTTCTTC.

V usage is TRBV7-2 and J usage is TRBJ2-2, with TRBD2 matching 13 bases. The CDR3 length is 16 residues. V trimming: 5 bases; J trimming: 7 bases; junction bases outside the gene matches: 7. CDR1 is SGHTA, CDR2 FQGNSA, per germline. CDR3 sequence: CASSPWTSGRGGELFF. CDR3 nucleotides: TGTGCCAGCAGCCCGTGGACTAGCGGGAGAGGCGGGGAGCTGTTTTTT.

The chain joins TRBV27 to TRBJ1-1, with 10 bases aligning to TRBD1. The CDR3 extends over 14 amino acids. Germline CDR1 reads MNHEY; CDR2 reads SMNVEV (reference sequence). Losses at the gene ends were 5 bases for V and 6 bases for J; bases not matched to a gene: 6. In DNA, the CDR3 is TGTGCCAGCAGTACCCGGGACAGGGGTCCTGAAGCTTTCTTT. It translates to CASSTRDRGPEAFF.

This clonotype was recorded a few times. V and J are TRBV29-1 and TRBJ2-1; possibly TRBD2 for D (6 bases). This CDR3 has 15 residues. Looked up from germline, CDR1 is SQVTM and CDR2 is ANQGSEA. Trimming cost V 1 base and J 6 bases, with 16 bases left between them. The CDR3 sequence is CSVEVVIAAFNEQFF. CDR3 bases: TGCAGCGTTGAAGTGGTGATAGCGGCTTTCAATGAGCAGTTCTTC.

This clonotype was seen only a few times. This sequence joins TRBV5-1 and TRBJ1-2; D possibly corresponds to TRBD1 (5 bases). Looked up from germline, CDR1 is SGHRS and CDR2 is YFSETQ. The CDR3 extends over 14 amino acids. V gave up 4 bases and J gave up 3 bases, with 13 bases separating them. CDR3 amino acids: CASSVGDGDYGYTF. The CDR3 DNA reads as TGCGCCAGCAGCGTGGGGGACGGAGACTATGGCTACACCTTC.

This clonotype was observed at least ten times. The rearrangement joins TRBV12-3 or TRBV12-4 to TRBJ1-1; no clear D. The CDR3 has 12 residues. Trimming removed 6 bases at V and 0 bases at J, with 5 bases between. The DNA of the CDR3 is TGTGCCAGCAGCCTTTTGAACACTGAAGCTTTCTTT. Protein product: CASSLLNTEAFF.

The gene calls are TRBV27 and TRBJ2-7, with 15 nucleotides matching TRBD2. The J segment lost 3 bases and the V segment lost 5 bases, leaving 11 bases of the junction unmatched. Germline values: CDR1 MNHEY, CDR2 SMNVEV (reference sequence). This CDR3 spans 18 amino acids. The CDR3 nucleotides read TGTGCCAGCAGTCGGACTAGCGGGAGGGTCCAGGGACTCTACGAGCAGTACTTC. Translation gives CASSRTSGRVQGLYEQYF.

The chain couples TRBV6-2 or TRBV6-3 to TRBJ2-2, with D perhaps given as TRBD1 or TRBD2 (5 bases each). The CDR3 is made up of 15 amino acids. Between the trimmed V and J ends, which lost 2 bases and 4 bases, there was a span of 11 bases. In germline, CDR1 is MNHEY, CDR2 SVGEGT. This CDR3 reads CASSYLRGATGELFF. The CDR3 bases are TGTGCCAGCAGTTACCTCAGAGGGGCCACCGGGGAGCTGTTTTTT.

This clonotype has more than one count but fewer than ten. The chain combines TRBV25-1 with TRBJ2-1; no clear D gene. The CDR3 contains 15 residues. Germline loops: CDR1 MGHDK, CDR2 SYGVNS. The V gene lost 3 bases and the J gene lost 0 bases, with 9 bases spanning the gap. CDR3 in amino acids: CASSELSSSYNEQFF. The CDR3 region has the DNA TGTGCCAGCAGTGAGCTTTCGAGCTCCTACAATGAGCAGTTCTTC.

V is TRBV20-1 and J is TRBJ2-7, with 8 bases matching TRBD2. CDR1 and CDR2 from the germline V gene are DFQATT and SNEGSKA (reference sequence). V was pared by 1 base and J by 9 bases, with 5 bases of the junction left unmatched. This CDR3 is 12 amino acids long. CDR3 region: CSARGTSLVQYV. DNA for the CDR3: TGCAGTGCTAGAGGGACTAGCTTGGTGCAGTACGTC.

This clonotype has only a few counts. The rearrangement joins TRBV14 to TRBJ2-1, with TRBD2 matching over 10 bases. Germline V gene data show CDR1 as SGHDN and CDR2 as FVKESK. This CDR3 is built from 15 residues. Losses at the gene ends were 1 base for V and 5 bases for J; bases not matched to a gene: 2. The CDR3 loop reads CASSQALAGDNEQFF. The CDR3 DNA sequence: TGTGCCAGCAGCCAAGCCCTAGCGGGAGACAATGAGCAGTTCTTC.

This clonotype was detected only a few times. V is TRBV3-1 and J is TRBJ1-5; D remains unclear. V dropped 3 bases and J dropped 6 bases, with 6 bases sitting between them. Germline CDR1 LGHDT, CDR2 YNNKEL (reference sequence). The CDR3 totals 12 residues. CDR3 nucleotides: TGTGCCAGCAGCCAGGGCTCTCAGCCCCAGCATTTT. Its translation is CASSQGSQPQHF. The full variable domain, rest sourced from reference TRBV3-1 and TRBJ1-5, is DTAVSQTPKYLVTQMGNDKSIKCEQNLGHDTMYWYKQDSKKFLKIMFSYNNKELIINETVPNRFSPKSPDKAHLNLHINSLELGDSAVYFCASSQGSQPQHFGDGTRLSIL.

This clonotype appeared a few times. This chain connects TRBV7-2 to TRBJ2-1; 8 nucleotides match TRBD2. The CDR3 length is 15 residues. Germline values: CDR1 SGHTA, CDR2 FQGNSA. With V trimmed by 6 bases and J by 7 bases, 11 bases remained unmatched. CDR3 DNA sequence: TGTGCCAGCAGACTCAGCGGGGGTCCTATGAATGAGCAGTTCTTC. This gives the protein CASRLSGGPMNEQFF.

The chain uses TRBV29-1 and TRBJ2-2; D is undetermined. Germline V gene sequence: CDR1 SQVTM, CDR2 ANQGSEA. V gave up 4 bases and J gave up 6 bases, with 15 bases separating them. This CDR3 region has 14 residues. The CDR3 spells CSVAGTIVAGELFF. The CDR3 nucleotides read TGCAGCGTTGCAGGAACCATTGTCGCCGGGGAGCTGTTTTTT.

The chain combines TRBV6-5 with TRBJ2-1; TRBD2 is a possible D gene (5 bases). Germline V gene lookup returns CDR1 MNHEY and CDR2 SVGAGI. The CDR3 is made up of 14 amino acids. Trimming took off 9 bases at V and 0 bases at J, with 12 bases between the two ends. CDR3 in DNA: TGTGCCAGTTTTAGCGCGAACTCCTACAATGAGCAGTTCTTC. Translating gives CASFSANSYNEQFF.

This clonotype occurred a few times. The chain has TRBV5-1 and TRBJ2-1; 10 bases match TRBD2. The CDR3 totals 17 residues. V shed 4 bases, J shed 4 bases, and the junction held 11 bases outside the gene matches. Per germline, CDR1 SGHRS and CDR2 YFSETQ. CDR3 in amino acids: CASSTGLTSGPYNEQFF. CDR3 nucleotides: TGCGCCAGCAGCACGGGATTGACTAGCGGGCCGTACAATGAGCAGTTCTTC.

This rearrangement joins TRBV14 to TRBJ1-1; 7 nucleotides agree with TRBD1. Looked up from germline, CDR1 is SGHDN and CDR2 is FVKESK. V gave up 5 bases and J gave up 3 bases; unmatched junction bases: 12. The CDR3 loop spans 16 amino acids. The CDR3 is CASSKYTGQTYTEAFF. The CDR3 DNA sequence: TGTGCCAGCAGCAAATACACGGGACAGACATACACTGAAGCTTTCTTT.

This chain uses TRBV7-2 with TRBJ2-5, with 11 bases that match TRBD2. Germline V gene lookup returns CDR1 SGHTA and CDR2 FQGNSA. V lost 7 bases, J lost 5 bases, and 15 bases stayed unmatched. This CDR3 has 17 residues. As DNA, the CDR3 is TGTGCCAGCACTGGAGGGTTAGCGGGAGGGGGAGGCGAGACCCAGTACTTC. As protein: CASTGGLAGGGGETQYF.